Each of the 12 T cell receptor beta chains below was sequenced from the same sample in a study of PD-1 blockade in classical Hodgkin lymphoma. Time point given: cycle 4 day 1 (C4D1), after around six weeks of nivolumab. Every patient had relapsed following autologous stem cell transplantation, and cohorts differed in brentuximab vedotin exposure. Produced via immunoSEQ multiplex PCR; TCRdb's table is partial and in-frame only. This table holds about 90,000 clones, about 83% found once. Sequencing was performed on peripheral blood mononuclear cells (PBMCs), taken before the fourth cycle of nivolumab. Receptor source: a human donor with classical Hodgkin lymphoma.

The chain recombines TRBV13 with TRBJ2-5; 8 positions agree with TRBD2. CDR3 length: 13 amino acids. CDR1 PRHDT and CDR2 FYEKMQ come from the germline V gene (reference sequence). V lost 5 bases to trimming and J lost 5 bases; unmatched junction nucleotides: 4. The CDR3 DNA reads TGTGCCAGCAGCGTCGCGGGAGGTGAGACCCAGTACTTC. The encoded protein is CASSVAGGETQYF.

The table lists this clone with a few counts. In the same sample, other DNA sequences code for this CDR3. V gene TRBV2 combines with J gene TRBJ2-7; no reliable D call. This CDR3 has 13 residues. The germline CDR1 and CDR2 sequences are SNHLY and FYNNEI. Trimming stripped 1 base from V and 2 bases from J, with 6 bases between. The CDR3 nucleotides read TGTGCCAGCAGTGAAGGGCTAGCCTACGAGCAGTACTTC. The encoded protein is CASSEGLAYEQYF.

CDR3 sequence reads: CASSPMTGSYEQYF. DNA of the CDR3: TGTGCCAGCTCACCTATGACAGGGTCCTACGAGCAGTACTTC. The chain couples TRBV18 to TRBJ2-7; TRBD1 matches 7 bases. The CDR3 has 14 amino acids. V lost 3 bases to trimming and J lost 1 base; unmatched junction nucleotides: 3. CDR1 is KGHSH and CDR2 is LQKENI in the germline V gene.

A single count supports this clone. The V call is TRBV25-1, the J call TRBJ2-7; D possibly corresponds to TRBD1 (5 bases). The CDR3 has 13 residues. V lost 2 bases, J lost 2 bases, and 7 bases lay in between. CDR1 and CDR2 from the germline V gene are MGHDK and SYGVNS. The DNA of the CDR3 is TGTGCCAGCAGTGAAGGGGCAGCCTACGAGCAGTACTTC. Translating it yields CASSEGAAYEQYF.

The chain joins TRBV7-6 to TRBJ2-1; TRBD2 matches at 8 bases. The CDR3 runs 16 residues. Losses at the gene ends were 5 bases for V and 6 bases for J; bases not matched to a gene: 12. CDR1 is SGHVS, CDR2 FNYEAQ, per germline. The CDR3 region is CASSQGAGVGINEQFF. CDR3 sequence (DNA): TGTGCCAGCAGCCAAGGAGCGGGAGTTGGGATCAATGAGCAGTTCTTC.

The chain carries TRBV7-3 and TRBJ2-2; TRBD2 agrees at 15 bases. Germline CDR1 reads SGHTA; CDR2 reads FQGTGA. CDR3 length: 17 residues. V lost 5 bases and J lost 7; bases outside the gene matches: 8. As DNA, the CDR3 is TGTGCCAGCAGCATGACCGGACTAGCGGGAGGGGGCGGGGAGCTGTTTTTT. Encoded protein: CASSMTGLAGGGGELFF.

The chain is built from TRBV28 and TRBJ2-3, with a weak D call TRBD1 (5 bases). Trimming stripped 4 bases from V and 3 bases from J, with 14 bases between. The CDR3 covers 15 residues. Germline V gene data show CDR1 as MDHEN and CDR2 as SYDVKM. The CDR3 DNA follows: TGTGCCAGCAGTTCGGACGTGGGGCGAACAGATACGCAGTATTTT. Protein: CASSSDVGRTDTQYF.

J is TRBJ2-7 and V is TRBV7-9, with TRBD1 identical over 10 bases. J was trimmed by 8 bases and V by 5 bases; bases with no gene match: 6. Germline CDR1 SEHNR, CDR2 FQNEAQ (reference sequence). The CDR3 covers 13 residues. The CDR3, as DNA: TGTGCCAGCAGCAATGGACAGGGGGAGAAGCAGTACTTC. Translating it yields CASSNGQGEKQYF. The variable domain in full, completed from reference TRBV7-9 and TRBJ2-7, reads DTGVSQNPRHKITKRGQNVTFRCDPISEHNRLYWYRQTLGQGPEFLTYFQNEAQLEKSRLLSDRFSAERPKGSFSTLEIQRTEQGDSAMYLCASSNGQGEKQYFGPGTRLTVT.

In its sample, this clone was seen a few times. The chain uses TRBV5-1 and TRBJ2-1; 15 bases are a match to TRBD2. The junction had 4 bases not matched to a gene; V was cut back by 3 bases and J by 0 bases. Germline CDR1 and CDR2: SGHRS and YFSETQ. The CDR3 length is 18 residues. In DNA, the CDR3 is TGCGCCAGCAGCTGGGGACTAGCGGGAGGCCTCTCCTACAATGAGCAGTTCTTC. This gives the protein CASSWGLAGGLSYNEQFF.

The chain joins TRBV12-5 to TRBJ2-7; D not resolved. This CDR3 spans 13 amino acids. Germline lookup yields CDR1 LGHNT and CDR2 FRNRAP. V gave up 5 bases and J gave up 4 bases, with 12 bases separating them. As DNA, the CDR3 is TGTGCTAGTGGTCAACGGACCCTTTACGAGCAGTACTTC. Translation: CASGQRTLYEQYF.

This clone was counted a single time. The V gene is TRBV7-2, the J gene TRBJ2-5; 8 bases are shared with TRBD1. V dropped 5 bases and J dropped 5; count of bases not matched to a gene: 7. This CDR3 is built from 14 residues. Germline lookup yields CDR1 SGHTA and CDR2 FQGNSA. CDR3 residues: CASSPDRVGETQYF. The CDR3 DNA reads as TGTGCCAGCAGCCCGGACAGGGTAGGGGAGACCCAGTACTTC.

The chain couples TRBV9 to TRBJ2-7, with a weak D call TRBD1 (6 bases). CDR1 is SGDLS, CDR2 YYNGEE, per germline. The CDR3 has 13 residues. V was shortened by 0 bases and J by 7 bases, with 11 bases between the two germline ends. The CDR3 reads CASSVGDTREQYF. The CDR3 DNA reads TGTGCCAGCAGCGTAGGGGACACGAGGGAGCAGTACTTC.